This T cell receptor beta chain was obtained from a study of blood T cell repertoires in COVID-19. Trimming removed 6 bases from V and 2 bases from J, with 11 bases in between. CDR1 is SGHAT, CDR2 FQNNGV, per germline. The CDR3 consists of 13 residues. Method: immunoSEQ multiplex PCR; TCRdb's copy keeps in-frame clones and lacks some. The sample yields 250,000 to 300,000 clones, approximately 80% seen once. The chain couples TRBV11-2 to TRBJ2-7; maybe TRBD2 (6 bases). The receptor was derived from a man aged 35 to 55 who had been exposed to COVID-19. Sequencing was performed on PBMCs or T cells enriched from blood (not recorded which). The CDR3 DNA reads TGTGCCAGCAGTCCGGGACTGGCCTACGAGCAGTACTTC. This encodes CASSPGLAYEQYF.